The 23 T cell receptor beta chains presented below share a single source sample, sequenced in a study of T cells in localized non-small cell lung cancer. Libraries were prepared by immunoSEQ multiplex PCR; TCRdb keeps only in-frame clonotypes and omits some of them. The repertoire holds 50,000 to 55,000 clones, with over 70% as singletons. The sample consisted of peripheral blood mononuclear cells, taken before any cancer treatment. The receptors here all came from a man aged 40-75 years with stage III lung adenocarcinoma.

J is TRBJ1-2 and V is TRBV19, with D perhaps matching TRBD1 (5 bases). CDR3 length: 13 amino acids. Germline values: CDR1 LNHDA, CDR2 SQIVND (reference sequence). Deletions cut 7 bases from V and 7 bases from J, with 16 bases between. The CDR3 loop is CASKSGPVGGYTF. Here the CDR3 DNA reads TGTGCCAGTAAGTCAGGGCCCGTAGGTGGCTACACCTTC.

The V and J genes are TRBV27 and TRBJ2-2; 9 bases agree with TRBD1. This CDR3 is built from 14 residues. Germline CDR1 MNHEY, CDR2 SMNVEV (reference sequence). V was pared by 5 bases and J by 7 bases, with 5 bases of the junction left unmatched. CDR3 nucleotide sequence: TGTGCCAGCAGTGTTGGGACAGGGCTCGGGGAGCTGTTTTTT. Its protein product is CASSVGTGLGELFF.

The rearrangement links TRBV6-1 to TRBJ2-5; 8 nucleotides align to TRBD1. With 3 bases clipped from V and 6 bases from J, the junction kept 12 bases outside the gene matches. The CDR3 runs 16 residues. Looked up from germline, CDR1 is MNHNS and CDR2 is SASEGT. Written as DNA, the CDR3 is TGTGCCAGCAGTGAGGGGAGAGACAGGGGATACCAGACCCAGTACTTC. Its translation is CASSEGRDRGYQTQYF.

This chain links TRBV7-6 with TRBJ2-3; 8 positions agree with TRBD2. Losses at the gene ends were 1 base for V and 5 bases for J; bases not matched to a gene: 11. Germline loops: CDR1 SGHVS, CDR2 FNYEAQ. CDR3 size: 17 residues. In DNA, the CDR3 is TGTGCCAGCAGCTTAGGAATGCGGGGGGTGCCGGGAGATACGCAGTATTTT. It specifies CASSLGMRGVPGDTQYF.

This chain uses TRBV4-1 with TRBJ2-7; D call uncertain. Germline V lookup: CDR1 MGHRA, CDR2 YSYEKL. The CDR3 is 15 amino acids. Between the trimmed V and J ends, which lost 0 bases and 0 bases, there was a span of 9 bases. CDR3 residues: CASSQEFGSSYEQYF. CDR3 nucleotide sequence: TGCGCCAGCAGCCAAGAGTTCGGTAGCTCCTACGAGCAGTACTTC.

The genes are TRBV13 and TRBJ2-3, with TRBD1 matching over 11 bases. The CDR3 extends over 16 amino acids. V lost 4 bases, J lost 3 bases, and 6 bases stayed unmatched. Germline values: CDR1 PRHDT, CDR2 FYEKMQ (reference sequence). CDR3 sequence (DNA): TGTGCCAGCAGCTACGGGACAGGGGGGAGGACAGATACGCAGTATTTT. Protein product: CASSYGTGGRTDTQYF.

This sequence joins TRBV10-3 and TRBJ2-1, with TRBD2 matching over 7 bases. Germline V gene lookup returns CDR1 ENHRY and CDR2 SYGVKD. V gave up 7 bases and J gave up 5 bases; unmatched junction bases: 8. CDR3 length: 14 residues. This chain's CDR3 is CAIKRREYDNEQFF. The CDR3 region has the DNA TGTGCCATCAAGCGGCGGGAGTATGACAATGAGCAGTTCTTC.

V gene TRBV27 combines with J gene TRBJ1-5; 7 nucleotides line up with TRBD1. The germline gives CDR1 MNHEY, CDR2 SMNVEV (reference sequence). Germline trimming cut 10 bases from V and 0 bases from J; bases unmatched to any gene: 12. This CDR3 spans 16 amino acids. The CDR3 nucleotides read TGTGCCACCCGGGGCGGGACAGCCTATAGCAATCAGCCCCAGCATTTT. Translating gives CATRGGTAYSNQPQHF.

The CDR3 region has the DNA TGTGCCAGCAGTCCGACGGGGAACACTGAAGCTTTCTTT. It yields the protein CASSPTGNTEAFF. The rearrangement joins TRBV7-9 to TRBJ1-1, with D unclear. Germline CDR1 SEHNR, CDR2 FQNEAQ (reference sequence). Trimming shortened V by 6 bases and J by 1 base, and 9 bases separated the two germline ends. The CDR3 extends over 13 amino acids.

The chain recombines TRBV29-1 with TRBJ2-1, with TRBD1 as a possible D gene (5 bases). CDR1 SQVTM and CDR2 ANQGSEA come from the germline V gene. V lost 4 bases and J lost 5, with 12 bases in between. The CDR3 runs 13 residues. The DNA for the CDR3 is TGCAGCGTTGTGGGGCAGGCGGACAATGAGCAGTTCTTC. Translated, it gives CSVVGQADNEQFF.

The V gene is TRBV2, the J gene TRBJ2-1, with 9 positions matching TRBD1. V lost 3 bases to trimming and J lost 7 bases; unmatched junction nucleotides: 7. The CDR3 spans 15 residues. Germline V gene data show CDR1 as SNHLY and CDR2 as FYNNEI. CDR3 amino acids: CASSDLQGAKNEQFF. As DNA, the CDR3 is TGTGCCAGCAGTGATTTACAGGGGGCCAAGAATGAGCAGTTCTTC.

This clone was picked up one time. The chain uses TRBV5-6 and TRBJ2-5; maybe TRBD1 (6 bases). The CDR3 spans 13 residues. The V gene lost 4 bases and the J gene lost 5 bases, with 12 bases spanning the gap. CDR1 SGHDT and CDR2 YYEEEE come from the germline V gene. CDR3 coding DNA: TGTGCCAGCAGCCACGACAGGTTGGAGACCCAGTACTTC. Translated: CASSHDRLETQYF. The complete variable domain, with remaining parts taken from reference TRBV5-6 and TRBJ2-5, reads DAGVTQSPTHLIKTRGQQVTLRCSPKSGHDTVSWYQQALGQGPQFIFQYYEEEERQRGNFPDRFSGHQFPNYSSELNVNALLLGDSALYLCASSHDRLETQYFGPGTRLLVL.

This clone was picked up one time. This chain uses TRBV11-3 with TRBJ1-1; 9 bases match TRBD1. V lost 6 bases, J lost 5 bases, and 7 bases stayed unmatched. Germline loops: CDR1 SGHNT, CDR2 YENEEA. The CDR3 covers 14 residues. DNA for the CDR3: TGTGCCAGCAGTTCTACAGGGGGCACGACTGAAGCTTTCTTT. This translates into CASSSTGGTTEAFF. The entire variable domain, with the rest obtained from reference TRBV11-3 and TRBJ1-1, is as follows: EAGVVQSPRYKIIEKKQPVAFWCNPISGHNTLYWYLQNLGQGPELLIRYENEEAVDDSQLPKDRFSAERLKGVDSTLKIQPAELGDSAVYLCASSSTGGTTEAFFGQGTRLTVV.

This sequence joins TRBV5-1 and TRBJ2-5, with D possibly TRBD2 on 6 matching bases. The CDR3 extends over 14 amino acids. Germline CDR1 SGHRS, CDR2 YFSETQ. Trimming removed 2 bases from V and 5 bases from J, with 13 bases in between. CDR3 sequence reads: CASSFTSSWETQYF. CDR3 nucleotides: TGCGCCAGCAGCTTCACTAGCTCCTGGGAGACCCAGTACTTC.

The rearrangement joins TRBV6-6 to TRBJ2-1; D unclear. Trimming pared 7 bases from V and 10 bases from J, leaving 14 bases between. Germline V lookup: CDR1 MNHNY, CDR2 SVGAGI (reference sequence). The CDR3 consists of 12 residues. The DNA of the CDR3 is TGTGCCAGCACCACAAAGGGAATAGAGCAGTTCTTC. Its protein product is CASTTKGIEQFF.

CDR3 region: CASSFSGNLETQYF. The CDR3 DNA reads TGTGCCAGCAGCTTTAGCGGCAACCTGGAGACCCAGTACTTC. This rearrangement joins TRBV11-3 to TRBJ2-5, with D possibly matching TRBD2 (6 bases). V was pared by 3 bases and J by 5 bases, with 13 bases between. This CDR3 region has 14 residues. Germline CDR1 reads SGHNT; CDR2 reads YENEEA.

In its sample, this clone was seen a few times. This chain connects TRBV30 to TRBJ2-7; 8 bases map to TRBD1. J gave up 3 bases and V 5 bases, and 3 bases lay outside the gene matches. This CDR3 has 12 residues. Germline lookup yields CDR1 GTSNPN and CDR2 SVGIG (reference sequence). The chain's CDR3 is CAWGQGGYEQYF. The CDR3 DNA reads TGTGCCTGGGGACAGGGCGGCTACGAGCAGTACTTC.

The rearrangement joins TRBV12-1 to TRBJ1-2. TRBV12-1 is a listed pseudogene. The length of the CDR3 is 16 residues. CDR3 bases: TGTGCCAGCAGCCTCCCCCCGGAGGGAGGAAACTATGGCTACACCTTC. Translation: CASSLPPEGGNYGYTF.

This chain connects TRBV7-3 to TRBJ2-6; D not certain. This CDR3 spans 18 amino acids. The germline V gene has CDR1 SGHTA and CDR2 FQGTGA. V was pared by 5 bases and J by 0 bases, with 17 bases between. The CDR3 DNA follows: TGTGCCAGCAGCCCTATGGGTCAGGTCCTCTCTGGGGCCAACGTCCTGACTTTC. It yields the protein CASSPMGQVLSGANVLTF.

The J gene is TRBJ1-2, the V gene TRBV20-1, with D possibly TRBD1 on 6 matching bases. V was pared by 3 bases and J by 11 bases, with 13 bases between. Per germline, CDR1 DFQATT and CDR2 SNEGSKA (reference sequence). The CDR3 covers 11 residues. The CDR3 DNA follows: TGCAGTGCTAGCTTCTCCCAGGGGTACACCTTC. This translates into CSASFSQGYTF.

The chain uses TRBV6-5 and TRBJ1-3; D is unclear. Germline V lookup: CDR1 MNHEY, CDR2 SVGAGI. V lost 8 bases to trimming and J lost 3 bases, with 2 bases between them. This CDR3 is 10 amino acids long. For the CDR3, the DNA is TGTGCCAGCCATGGAAACACCATATATTTT. Translating it yields CASHGNTIYF.

This clone was recorded once. The rearrangement uses TRBV7-9 and TRBJ1-2; no reliable D call. The CDR3 has 13 amino acids. CDR1 is SEHNR and CDR2 is FQNEAQ in the germline V gene (reference sequence). With 7 bases removed from V and 3 bases from J, the gap between germline ends came to 12 bases. The CDR3 bases are TGTGCCAGCAACCTAGCCCCACACTATGGCTACACCTTC. Protein: CASNLAPHYGYTF.

The gene calls are TRBV15 and TRBJ2-2; the D gene is possibly TRBD2 (6 bases). The CDR3 contains 15 residues. Trimming left V 5 bases short and J 3 bases short, with 13 bases between. Germline V gene lookup returns CDR1 LNHNV and CDR2 YYDKDF (reference sequence). CDR3 in DNA: TGTGCCACCAGCGCCCGGGGGTCCGACACCGGGGAGCTGTTTTTT. Translation gives CATSARGSDTGELFF.